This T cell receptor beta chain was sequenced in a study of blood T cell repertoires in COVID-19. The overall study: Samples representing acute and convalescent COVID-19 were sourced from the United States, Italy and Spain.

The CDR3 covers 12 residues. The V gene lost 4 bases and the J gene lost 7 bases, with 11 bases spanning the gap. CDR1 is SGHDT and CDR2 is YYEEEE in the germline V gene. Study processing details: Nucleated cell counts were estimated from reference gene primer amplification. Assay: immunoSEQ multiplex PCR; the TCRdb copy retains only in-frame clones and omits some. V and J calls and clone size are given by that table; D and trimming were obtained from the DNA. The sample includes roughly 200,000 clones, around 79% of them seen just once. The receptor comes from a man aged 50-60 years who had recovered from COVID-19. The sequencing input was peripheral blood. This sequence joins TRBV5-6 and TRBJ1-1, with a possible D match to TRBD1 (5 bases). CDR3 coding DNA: TGTGCCAGCAGCCCGACCCAGGGTGAAGCTTTCTTT. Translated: CASSPTQGEAFF.